A selection of T cell receptor beta chains follows, all from one sample in a study of human CD8 memory T cell subsets. TCRdb reanalyzed the 5' RACE reads, giving one entry per CDR3 protein sequence and no DNA. The listing contains about 10,000 distinct CDR3 sequences. Sequenced material: CD8+ T cells from PBMCs. These receptors originate from a human donor in good health. Each CDR3 is given with its conserved first and last residue. For some rows the clone size is stated as once, few or many, or as a class when expanded; others skip it.

j_gene: TRBJ2-7
abundance: NA
v_gene: TRBV25-1
CDR3aa: CATMNRQKYEQYF

j_gene: TRBJ1-1
abundance: medium-sized
v_gene: TRBV19
CDR3aa: CASSISTGGTEAFF

j_gene: TRBJ1-6
abundance: NA
v_gene: TRBV28
CDR3aa: CASSLEGQGRNSPLHF

j_gene: TRBJ1-5
abundance: NA
v_gene: TRBV28
CDR3aa: CASTWQGNQPQHF

j_gene: TRBJ2-3
abundance: NA
v_gene: TRBV7-6
CDR3aa: CASSPGIGGVPDTQYF

j_gene: TRBJ1-2
abundance: medium-sized
v_gene: TRBV20-1
CDR3aa: CSARDQRNSVNYGYTF

j_gene: TRBJ2-7
abundance: NA
v_gene: TRBV28
CDR3aa: CASFSPMPVKRSYEQYF

j_gene: TRBJ1-5
abundance: NA
v_gene: TRBV5-1
CDR3aa: CASSLAGGAVQPQHF

j_gene: TRBJ2-3
abundance: NA
v_gene: TRBV7-9
CDR3aa: CASSLGMDTQYF

j_gene: TRBJ2-3
abundance: medium-sized
v_gene: TRBV7-8
CDR3aa: CASSLAPTLGAGVDTQYF

j_gene: TRBJ2-3
abundance: NA
v_gene: TRBV12-3/TRBV12-4
CDR3aa: CASRAGTSGGGDTDTQYF

j_gene: TRBJ2-1
abundance: NA
v_gene: TRBV29-1
CDR3aa: CSVRGDSGRAHEQFF

j_gene: TRBJ2-3
abundance: NA
v_gene: TRBV28
CDR3aa: CASSPPVRGTDTQYF

j_gene: TRBJ2-1
abundance: NA
v_gene: TRBV6-2/TRBV6-3
CDR3aa: CASSYGTRVLSSYNEQFF

j_gene: TRBJ2-5
abundance: NA
v_gene: TRBV7-8
CDR3aa: CASSSPGQRLETQYF

j_gene: TRBJ2-3
abundance: NA
v_gene: TRBV7-9
CDR3aa: CASSFSRGRAEVTDTQYF

j_gene: TRBJ2-1
abundance: NA
v_gene: TRBV20-1
CDR3aa: CSGSSGGLYNEQFF

j_gene: TRBJ2-2
abundance: NA
v_gene: TRBV11-3
CDR3aa: CASSPRAGLTGELFF

j_gene: TRBJ2-5
abundance: NA
v_gene: TRBV7-9
CDR3aa: CASSHPGLGETQYF

j_gene: TRBJ1-2
abundance: NA
v_gene: TRBV12-3/TRBV12-4
CDR3aa: CASSGGDRTRYGYTF

j_gene: TRBJ2-7
abundance: NA
v_gene: TRBV20-1
CDR3aa: CSARDRDAYEQYF

j_gene: TRBJ1-1
abundance: medium-sized
v_gene: TRBV2
CDR3aa: CASKIGNTEAFF

j_gene: TRBJ2-1
abundance: NA
v_gene: TRBV4-3
CDR3aa: CASSQEPADTWNNEQFF